This T cell receptor beta chain was sequenced for a study of T-cell reconstitution after alpha-beta-depleted transplantation in children. General study points: Reports say that about two months after transplant, the alpha-beta T cells came out of several hundred graft clones that had expanded. Surviving recipient T cells and thymic progenitors accounted for the high day-60 TCRbeta diversity observed in some patients. Newly made T cells mostly supplied T-cell counts and diversity one year after transplant.

V lost 7 bases and J lost 2; bases outside the gene matches: 12. The CDR3 runs 16 residues. Germline V gives CDR1 SGHAT, CDR2 FQDESV (reference sequence). Preparation of the TCRbeta library was carried out with unique molecular identifiers. A single record per CDR3 protein comes from TCRdb applying MiXCR to the PCR reads. The sample holds 750,000 to 950,000 distinct CDR3 sequences; approximately 15% are singletons and the top ten take 5%. Details on this clonotype: Its antigen is as yet unknown.

The sample was PBMCs, mostly from graft donor cells, taken 360 days after TCRalphabeta/CD19-depleted stem cell transplant. The V and J genes are TRBV11-1 and TRBJ2-5, with 8 bases fitting TRBD2. The receptor was derived from a male patient between 10 and 17 years old who had a stem cell transplant for acute lymphoblastic leukemia, so the T cells may come from the graft donor. CDR3 sequence reads: CASTRLRAGGQETQYF. CDR3 coding DNA: TGTGCCAGCACCCGGCTTCGGGCGGGAGGACAAGAGACCCAGTACTTC.